The T cell receptor beta chain under discussion was sequenced for a study of OX40 agonist ivuxolimab in advanced cancers. Study context: Of the participants, approximately 44% had some prior anti-PD-1, anti-PD-L1 or anti-CTLA-4 therapy, which was allowed.

Method: immunoSEQ multiplex PCR; TCRdb's copy keeps in-frame clones and lacks some. The sample holds about 83,000 clones, approximately 84% seen once. The study's findings and limits: Mean expanded clone counts were higher in CD8+ than CD4+ T cells. Compared with others, partial responders at 0.1-3.0 mg/kg displayed clonal expansion among the lowest.

Details on this clone: Its matching antigen is unknown. One junction end does not reproduce the germline sequence, and a read error may be involved.

Per germline, CDR1 MNHEY and CDR2 SVGAGI. This CDR3 is built from 16 residues. The V call is TRBV6-5, the J call TRBJ2-7; D could derive from TRBD1 or TRBD2 (5 bases each). The sequence was obtained from an adult with an advanced solid tumor such as melanoma, head and neck, liver or kidney cancer. The source was CD4+ or CD8+ T cells sorted from blood, collected in a trial of the OX40 agonist ivuxolimab. The CDR3 spells CASIYSLLRGPYEQYF. The DNA of the CDR3 is TGTGCCAGCATTTACAGCCTCTTACGGGGCCCCTACGAGCAGTACTTC.